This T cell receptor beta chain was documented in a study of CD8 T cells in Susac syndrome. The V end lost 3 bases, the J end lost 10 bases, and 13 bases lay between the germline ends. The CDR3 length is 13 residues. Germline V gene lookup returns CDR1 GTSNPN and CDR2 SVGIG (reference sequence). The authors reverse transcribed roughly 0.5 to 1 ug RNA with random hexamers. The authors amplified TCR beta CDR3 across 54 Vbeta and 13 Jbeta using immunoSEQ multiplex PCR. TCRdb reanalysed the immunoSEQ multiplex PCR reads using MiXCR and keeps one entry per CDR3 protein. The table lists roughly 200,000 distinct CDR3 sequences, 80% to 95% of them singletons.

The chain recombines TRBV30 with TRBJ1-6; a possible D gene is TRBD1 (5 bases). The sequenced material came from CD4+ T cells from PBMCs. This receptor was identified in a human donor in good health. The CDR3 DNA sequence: TGTGCCTGGAGATTCAACAGGAGATCACCCCTCCACTTT. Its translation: CAWRFNRRSPLHF.